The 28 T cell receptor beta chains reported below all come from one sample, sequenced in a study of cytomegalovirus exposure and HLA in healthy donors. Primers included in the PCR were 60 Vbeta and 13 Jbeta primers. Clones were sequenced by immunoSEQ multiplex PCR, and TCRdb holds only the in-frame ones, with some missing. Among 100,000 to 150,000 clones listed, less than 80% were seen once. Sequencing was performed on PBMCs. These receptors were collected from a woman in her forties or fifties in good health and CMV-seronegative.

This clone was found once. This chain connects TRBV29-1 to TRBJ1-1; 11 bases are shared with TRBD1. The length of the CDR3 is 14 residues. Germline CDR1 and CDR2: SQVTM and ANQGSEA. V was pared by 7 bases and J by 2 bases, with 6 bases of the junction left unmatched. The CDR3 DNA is TGCAGCGCCATCTGGACAGGGGGCAACACTGAAGCTTTCTTT. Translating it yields CSAIWTGGNTEAFF.

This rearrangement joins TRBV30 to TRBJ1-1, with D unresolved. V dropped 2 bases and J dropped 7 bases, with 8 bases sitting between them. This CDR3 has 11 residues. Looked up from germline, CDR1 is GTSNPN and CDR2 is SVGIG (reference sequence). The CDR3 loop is CAWSPVFEAFF. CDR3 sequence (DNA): TGTGCCTGGAGTCCGGTATTTGAAGCTTTCTTT.

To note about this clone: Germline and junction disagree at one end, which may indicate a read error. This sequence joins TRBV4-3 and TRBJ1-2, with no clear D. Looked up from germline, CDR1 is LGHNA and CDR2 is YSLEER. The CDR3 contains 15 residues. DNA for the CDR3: TGCGCCAGCAGCCAAGATCGGGGAACTAAGTATGGCTACACCTTC. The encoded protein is CASSQDRGTKYGYTF.

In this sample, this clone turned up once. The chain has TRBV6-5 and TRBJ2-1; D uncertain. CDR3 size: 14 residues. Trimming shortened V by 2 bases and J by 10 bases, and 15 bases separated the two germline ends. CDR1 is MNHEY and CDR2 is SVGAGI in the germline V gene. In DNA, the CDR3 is TGTGCCAGCAGTTACCGAGCCGAGCGACTGGAGCAGTTCTTC. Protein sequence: CASSYRAERLEQFF.

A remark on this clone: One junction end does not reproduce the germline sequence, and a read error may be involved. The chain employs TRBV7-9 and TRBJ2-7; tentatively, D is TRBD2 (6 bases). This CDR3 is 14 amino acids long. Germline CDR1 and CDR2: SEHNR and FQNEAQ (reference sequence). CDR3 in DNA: TGTTCCAGCAGTCCCGGAGGGCCGTCCTACGAGCAGTACTTC. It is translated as CSSSPGGPSYEQYF.

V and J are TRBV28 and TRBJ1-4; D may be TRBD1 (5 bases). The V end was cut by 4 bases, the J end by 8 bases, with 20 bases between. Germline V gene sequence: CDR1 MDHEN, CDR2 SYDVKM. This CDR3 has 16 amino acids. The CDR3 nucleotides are TGTGCCAGCAGTTCCTCCGAGGCCAGGGTTGGGGAAAAACTGTTTTTT. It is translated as CASSSSEARVGEKLFF.

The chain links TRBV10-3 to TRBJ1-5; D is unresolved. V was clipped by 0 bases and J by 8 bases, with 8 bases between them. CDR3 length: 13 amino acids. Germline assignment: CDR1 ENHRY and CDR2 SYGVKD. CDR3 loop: CAISESEIEPQHF. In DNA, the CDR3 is TGTGCCATCAGTGAGTCTGAGATAGAGCCCCAGCATTTT.

The CDR3 DNA sequence: TGTGCCAGCAGCTCCACTGCGGGGACTGAAGCTTTCTTT. Residues: CASSSTAGTEAFF. V and J are TRBV7-6 and TRBJ1-1; D not certain. Germline V gives CDR1 SGHVS, CDR2 FNYEAQ. There are 13 residues in the CDR3. Trimming took 4 bases from V and 5 from J, leaving 11 bases between them.

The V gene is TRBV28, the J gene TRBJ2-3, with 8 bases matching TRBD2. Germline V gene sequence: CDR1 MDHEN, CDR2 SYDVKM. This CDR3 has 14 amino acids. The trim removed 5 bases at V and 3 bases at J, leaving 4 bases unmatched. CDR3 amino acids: CASSVAGSTDTQYF. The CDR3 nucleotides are TGTGCCAGCAGTGTAGCGGGATCAACAGATACGCAGTATTTT.

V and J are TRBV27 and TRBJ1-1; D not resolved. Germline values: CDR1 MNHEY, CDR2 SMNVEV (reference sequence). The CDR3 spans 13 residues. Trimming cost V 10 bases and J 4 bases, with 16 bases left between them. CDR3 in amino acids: CATRHPGATEAFF. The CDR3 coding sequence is TGTGCCACCCGGCACCCGGGAGCCACTGAAGCTTTCTTT.

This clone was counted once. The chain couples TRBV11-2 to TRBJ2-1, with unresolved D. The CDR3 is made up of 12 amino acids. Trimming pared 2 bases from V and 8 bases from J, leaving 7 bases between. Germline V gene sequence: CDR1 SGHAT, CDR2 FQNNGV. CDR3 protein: CASSLLPHEQFF. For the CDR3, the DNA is TGTGCCAGCAGCTTACTCCCCCATGAGCAGTTCTTC.

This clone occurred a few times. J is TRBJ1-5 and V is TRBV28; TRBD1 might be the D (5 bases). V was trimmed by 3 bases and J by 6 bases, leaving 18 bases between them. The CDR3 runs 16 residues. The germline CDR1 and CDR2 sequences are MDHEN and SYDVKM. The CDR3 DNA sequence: TGTGCCAGCAGTTTCGGTTTGCAGGGCAGGGCTCAGCCCCAGCATTTT. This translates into CASSFGLQGRAQPQHF.

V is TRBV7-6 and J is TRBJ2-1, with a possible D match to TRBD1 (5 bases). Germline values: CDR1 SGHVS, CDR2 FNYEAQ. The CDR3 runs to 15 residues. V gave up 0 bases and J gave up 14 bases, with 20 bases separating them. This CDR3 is CASSLAVRVARFEFF. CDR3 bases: TGTGCCAGCAGCTTAGCGGTCAGGGTAGCACGGTTTGAGTTCTTC. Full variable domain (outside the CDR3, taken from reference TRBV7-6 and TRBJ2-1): GAGVSQSPRYKVTKRGQDVALRCDPISGHVSLYWYRQALGQGPEFLTYFNYEAQQDKSGLPNDRFSAERPEGSISTLTIQRTEQRDSAMYRCASSLAVRVARFEFFGPGTRLTVL.

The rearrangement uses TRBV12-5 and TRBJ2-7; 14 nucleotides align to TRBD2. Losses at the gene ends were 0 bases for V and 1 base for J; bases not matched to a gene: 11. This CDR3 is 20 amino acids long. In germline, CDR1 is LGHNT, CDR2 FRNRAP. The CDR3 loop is CASGLVKGTSGRGRSYEQYF. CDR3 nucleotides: TGTGCTAGTGGTTTGGTAAAGGGGACTAGCGGGAGAGGGCGGTCCTACGAGCAGTACTTC.

CDR3 residues: CASSQDQVNHEQFF. The CDR3 nucleotides read TGCGCCAGCAGCCAAGATCAGGTGAACCATGAGCAGTTCTTC. The chain is built from TRBV4-1 and TRBJ2-1; D uncertain. CDR1 is MGHRA and CDR2 is YSYEKL in the germline V gene. The CDR3 loop spans 14 amino acids. Trimming took off 0 bases at V and 8 bases at J, with 11 bases between the two ends.

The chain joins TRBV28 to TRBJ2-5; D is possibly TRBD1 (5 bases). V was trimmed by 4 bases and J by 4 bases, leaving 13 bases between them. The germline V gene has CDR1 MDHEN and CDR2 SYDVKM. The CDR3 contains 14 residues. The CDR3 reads CASSSQGVGETQYF. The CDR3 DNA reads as TGTGCCAGCAGTTCCCAGGGTGTGGGAGAGACCCAGTACTTC.

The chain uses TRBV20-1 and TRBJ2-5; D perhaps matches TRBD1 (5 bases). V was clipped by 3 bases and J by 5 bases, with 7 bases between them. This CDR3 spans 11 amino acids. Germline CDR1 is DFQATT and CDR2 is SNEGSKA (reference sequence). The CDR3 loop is CSASSGETQYF. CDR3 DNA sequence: TGCAGTGCTAGTTCAGGGGAGACCCAGTACTTC.

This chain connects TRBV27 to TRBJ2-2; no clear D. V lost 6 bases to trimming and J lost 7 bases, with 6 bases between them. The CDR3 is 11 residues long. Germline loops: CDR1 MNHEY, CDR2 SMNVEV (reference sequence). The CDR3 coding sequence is TGTGCCAGCAGGGAGTACGGGGAGCTGTTTTTT. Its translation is CASREYGELFF.

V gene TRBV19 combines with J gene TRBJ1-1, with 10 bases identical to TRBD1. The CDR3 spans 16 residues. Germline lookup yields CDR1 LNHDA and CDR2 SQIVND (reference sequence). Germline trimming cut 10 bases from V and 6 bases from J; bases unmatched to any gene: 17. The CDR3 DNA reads TGTGCCACCGAGCGGACAGGGGGGTCGGGAGTCTCTGAAGCTTTCTTT. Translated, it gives CATERTGGSGVSEAFF.

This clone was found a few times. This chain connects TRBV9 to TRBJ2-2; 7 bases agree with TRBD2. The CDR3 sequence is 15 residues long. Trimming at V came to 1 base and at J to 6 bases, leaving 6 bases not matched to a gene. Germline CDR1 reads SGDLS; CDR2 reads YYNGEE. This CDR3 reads CASSVLAGVSGELFF. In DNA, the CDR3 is TGTGCCAGCAGCGTACTTGCGGGAGTTTCCGGGGAGCTGTTTTTT.

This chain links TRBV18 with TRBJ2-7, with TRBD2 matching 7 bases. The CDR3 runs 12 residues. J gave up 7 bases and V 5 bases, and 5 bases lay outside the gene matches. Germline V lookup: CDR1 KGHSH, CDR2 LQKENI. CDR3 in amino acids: CASSSQAGEQYF. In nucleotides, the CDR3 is TGTGCCAGCTCATCGCAAGCGGGGGAGCAGTACTTC.

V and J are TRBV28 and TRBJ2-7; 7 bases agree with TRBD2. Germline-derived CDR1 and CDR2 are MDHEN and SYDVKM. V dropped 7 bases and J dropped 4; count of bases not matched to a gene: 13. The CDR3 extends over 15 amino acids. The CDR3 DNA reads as TGTGCCAGCACCCCCGGACTCGCGGGAGTTTACGAGCAGTACTTC. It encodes CASTPGLAGVYEQYF.

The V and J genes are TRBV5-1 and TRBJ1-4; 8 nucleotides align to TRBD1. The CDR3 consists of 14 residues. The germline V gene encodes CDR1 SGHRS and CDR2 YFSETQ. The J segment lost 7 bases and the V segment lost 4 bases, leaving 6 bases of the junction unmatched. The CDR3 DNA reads TGCGCCAGCAGCACCGGGACAGGATCTGAAAAACTGTTTTTT. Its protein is CASSTGTGSEKLFF.

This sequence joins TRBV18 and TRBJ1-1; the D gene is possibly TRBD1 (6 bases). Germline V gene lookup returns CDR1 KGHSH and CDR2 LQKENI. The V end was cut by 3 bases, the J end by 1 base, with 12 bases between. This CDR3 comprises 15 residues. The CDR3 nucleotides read TGTGCCAGCTCACCCATTGGACAGACGAACACTGAAGCTTTCTTT. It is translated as CASSPIGQTNTEAFF.

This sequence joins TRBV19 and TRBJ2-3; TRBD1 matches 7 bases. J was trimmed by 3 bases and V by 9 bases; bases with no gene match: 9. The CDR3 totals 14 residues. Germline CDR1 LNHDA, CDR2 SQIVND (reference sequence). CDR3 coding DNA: TGTGCCAGCCAAAGAGGGGGCTCGACAGATACGCAGTATTTT. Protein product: CASQRGGSTDTQYF. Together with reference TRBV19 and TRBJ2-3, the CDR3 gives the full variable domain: DGGITQSPKYLFRKEGQNVTLSCEQNLNHDAMYWYRQDPGQGLRLIYYSQIVNDFQKGDIAEGYSVSREKKESFPLTVTSAQKNPTAFYLCASQRGGSTDTQYFGPGTRLTVL.

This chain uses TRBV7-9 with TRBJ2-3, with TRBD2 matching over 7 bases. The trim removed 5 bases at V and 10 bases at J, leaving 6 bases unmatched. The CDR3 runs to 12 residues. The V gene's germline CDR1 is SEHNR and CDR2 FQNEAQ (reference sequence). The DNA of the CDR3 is TGTGCCAGCAGCCGCCCGGGGGGTGCGCAGTATTTT. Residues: CASSRPGGAQYF.

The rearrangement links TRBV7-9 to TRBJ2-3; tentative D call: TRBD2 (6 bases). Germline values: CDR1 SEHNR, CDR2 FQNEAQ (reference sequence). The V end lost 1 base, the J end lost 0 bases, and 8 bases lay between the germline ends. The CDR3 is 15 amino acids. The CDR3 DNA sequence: TGTGCCAGCAGCTTAGTGGGGACTAGCACAGATACGCAGTATTTT. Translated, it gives CASSLVGTSTDTQYF.

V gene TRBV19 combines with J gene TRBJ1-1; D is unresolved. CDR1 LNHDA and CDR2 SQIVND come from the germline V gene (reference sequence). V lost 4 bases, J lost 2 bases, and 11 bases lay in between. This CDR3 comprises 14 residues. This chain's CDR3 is CASSTLIKNTEAFF. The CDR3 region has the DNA TGTGCCAGTAGTACCCTTATAAAAAACACTGAAGCTTTCTTT.